A selection of T cell receptor beta chains follows, all from one sample in a study of shared clonotypes between healthy human individuals. Libraries were prepared by immunoSEQ multiplex PCR; TCRdb keeps only in-frame clonotypes and omits some of them. The table shows around 350,000 clones, with around 79% occurring only once. Sequences were obtained from memory CD4+ T cells sorted from blood. The receptors originated from a young man in good health. The CDR3 runs from the conserved cysteine through the conserved F or W. A D gene is named only where the DNA matches it firmly. The size of a clone is reported for some rows only, either as once, few or many, or as a class for expanded clones.

>TRBD2|.|TRBV10-1|19
CASFSTGTSGRPNLYEQYF
>.|.|TRBV2|12
CASRDSKETQYF
>.|.|TRBV7-9|14
CASSLSGFNYEQYF
>.|.|TRBV29-1|15
CSASSGGGMTGELFF
>TRBD1|.|TRBV5-1|17
CASSLMGTGAKDTEAFF
>.|.|TRBV19|14
CASSDGLAKNIQYF
>TRBD1|.|TRBV14|13
CASSRDRGREQYF
>.|.|TRBV7-2|13
CASSHDSTREQYF
>TRBD1|.|TRBV28|15
CASSSLQGSNTEAFF
>.|.|TRBV11-3|14
CASSPGPSSYEQYF
>.|.|TRBV19|14
CASRSGKRNEKLFF
>.|.|TRBV20-1|10
CSGGFYEQYF
>.|few|TRBV9|16
CASSVSTPLEYNEQFF
>.|.|TRBV9|14
CASSVRPANTEAFF
>TRBD1|.|TRBV28|16
CASSTPRTGKGEKLFF
>TRBD1|.|TRBV7-2|14
CASSPRTGTYEQYF
>TRBD2|.|TRBV18|19
CASSASPGLAERITDTQYF
>TRBD2|.|TRBV27|14
CASSTRGRTGELFF
>.|few|TRBV5-5|13
CASSEGMREKLFF
>.|.|TRBV10-3|17
CAISEWGMSGAQETQYF
>.|.|TRBV28|18
CASSLISGGGGSSYEQYF
>.|.|TRBV20-1|11
CSAVEVNTQYF
>.|many|TRBV18|13
CASGLQANTEAFF
>TRBD1|.|TRBV7-2|17
CASSLGRVVGGFTEAFF
>.|.|TRBV11-2|14
CASSFRLAAREQFF
>.|.|TRBV5-1|14
CASSSQDQTGELFF
>.|.|TRBV7-3|18
CASSLNRLLASNTGELFF
>TRBD1|.|TRBV6-5|11
CASSQGGPQHF
>TRBD1|.|TRBV27|15
CASSVGQVSTDTQYF
>TRBD1|.|TRBV7-8|14
CASSLGDRNYEQYF
>.|.|TRBV28|12
CASRTLQYEQYF
>.|.|TRBV28|14
CASSPGQGTYEQYF
>TRBD2|.|TRBV29-1|16
CSVEPGLAASYNEQFF
>.|.|TRBV30|12
CAWSNYRDGYTF
>.|.|TRBV18|17
CASSPQPGPISGNTIYF